One sample yielded the 5 T cell receptor beta chains listed below, sequenced in a study of T cell responses to AZD1222 COVID-19 vaccine. Produced via immunoSEQ multiplex PCR; TCRdb's table is partial and in-frame only. The data show roughly 150,000 clones, with 88% seen just once and approximately 3.1% held by the top ten. The source was peripheral blood, collected on day 0 of MenACWY control vaccination. These TCRs come from an adult in good health.

This rearrangement joins TRBV3-1 (or the pseudogene TRBV3-2) to TRBJ1-2; a possible D gene is TRBD1 (6 bases). The CDR3 has 15 amino acids. Germline V gives CDR1 LGHDT, CDR2 YNNKEL (reference sequence). Between the trimmed V and J ends, which lost 8 bases and 2 bases, there was a span of 18 bases. CDR3: CASGGWGADNYGYTF. The CDR3 DNA follows: TGTGCCAGCGGGGGATGGGGGGCCGACAACTATGGCTACACCTTC.

This chain joins TRBV5-1 and TRBJ1-3, with a weak D call TRBD1 (6 bases). This CDR3 spans 15 amino acids. V lost 4 bases and J 4 bases, leaving 15 bases between the germline ends. Per the germline V gene, CDR1 is SGHRS and CDR2 is YFSETQ. DNA for the CDR3: TGCGCCAGCAGCCTACTAGGGGGGCCGGGAAACACCATATATTTT. It specifies CASSLLGGPGNTIYF.

The J gene is TRBJ1-6, the V gene TRBV7-6, with D tentatively TRBD1 (5 bases). Germline V lookup: CDR1 SGHVS, CDR2 FNYEAQ. V shed 2 bases and J shed 1 base, with 12 bases lying between them. This CDR3 region has 17 residues. The CDR3 nucleotides read TGTGCCAGCAGCTTAAAGCAGGGTGCGTCCTATAATTCACCCCTCCACTTT. This translates into CASSLKQGASYNSPLHF.

This chain uses TRBV24-1 with TRBJ2-2; 11 bases fit TRBD1. The J segment lost 6 bases and the V segment lost 9 bases, leaving 2 bases of the junction unmatched. From germline, CDR1 is KGHDR and CDR2 SFDVKD. This CDR3 contains 13 residues. In nucleotides, the CDR3 is TGTGCCACCGGGACAGGGGGATCCGGGGAGCTGTTTTTT. As protein: CATGTGGSGELFF.

The V gene is TRBV5-1, the J gene TRBJ1-2, with 10 positions matching TRBD1. The CDR3 has 14 residues. The V segment lost 0 bases and the J segment 8 bases; nucleotides outside the gene matches: 4. Germline V gives CDR1 SGHRS, CDR2 YFSETQ. The CDR3: CASSLDRTGGGYTF. In DNA, the CDR3 is TGCGCCAGCAGCTTGGATAGGACAGGGGGAGGCTACACCTTC.